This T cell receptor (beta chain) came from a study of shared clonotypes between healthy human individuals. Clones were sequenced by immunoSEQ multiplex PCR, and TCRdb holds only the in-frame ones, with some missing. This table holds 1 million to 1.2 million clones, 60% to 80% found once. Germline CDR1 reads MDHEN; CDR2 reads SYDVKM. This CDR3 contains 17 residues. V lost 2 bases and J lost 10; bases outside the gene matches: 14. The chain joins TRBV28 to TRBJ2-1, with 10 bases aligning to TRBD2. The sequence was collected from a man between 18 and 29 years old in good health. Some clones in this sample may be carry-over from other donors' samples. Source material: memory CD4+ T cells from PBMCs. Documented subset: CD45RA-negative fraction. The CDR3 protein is CASSLTGGAGGRREQFF. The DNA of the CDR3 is TGTGCCAGCAGTTTAACGGGGGGAGCGGGAGGGCGGCGGGAGCAGTTCTTC.